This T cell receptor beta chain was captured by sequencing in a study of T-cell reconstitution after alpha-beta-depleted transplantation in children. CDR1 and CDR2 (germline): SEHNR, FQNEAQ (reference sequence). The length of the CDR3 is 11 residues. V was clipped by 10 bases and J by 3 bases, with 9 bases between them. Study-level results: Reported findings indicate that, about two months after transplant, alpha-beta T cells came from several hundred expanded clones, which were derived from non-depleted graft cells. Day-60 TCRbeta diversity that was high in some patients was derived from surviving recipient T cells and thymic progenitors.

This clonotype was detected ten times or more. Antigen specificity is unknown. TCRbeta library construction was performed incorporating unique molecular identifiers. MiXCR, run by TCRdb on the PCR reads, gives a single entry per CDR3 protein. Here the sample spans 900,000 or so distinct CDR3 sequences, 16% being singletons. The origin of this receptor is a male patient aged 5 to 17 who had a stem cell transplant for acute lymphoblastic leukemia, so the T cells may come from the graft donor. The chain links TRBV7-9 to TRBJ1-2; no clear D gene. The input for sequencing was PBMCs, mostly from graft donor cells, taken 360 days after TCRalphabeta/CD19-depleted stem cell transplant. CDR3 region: CATPDDYGYTF. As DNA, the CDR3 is TGTGCCACGCCGGATGACTATGGCTACACCTTC. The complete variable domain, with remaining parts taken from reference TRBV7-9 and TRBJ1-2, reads DTGVSQNPRHKITKRGQNVTFRCDPISEHNRLYWYRQTLGQGPEFLTYFQNEAQLEKSRLLSDRFSAERPKGSFSTLEIQRTEQGDSAMYLCATPDDYGYTFGSGTRLTVV.